This entry lists 21 T cell receptor beta chains sequenced from one sample in a study of STAT5B mutations in CD4+ large granular lymphocyte leukemia. The repertoire was sequenced with immunoSEQ multiplex PCR; TCRdb's copy has only in-frame clones and lacks some. The data contain 20,000 or so clones, over 65% of them singletons. The sequencing sample was made of CD4+ T cells from blood buffy coats. These receptor sequences come from a human donor in good health.

This clone was observed a handful of times. V usage is TRBV5-1 and J usage is TRBJ1-1; D is ambiguous. Looked up from germline, CDR1 is SGHRS and CDR2 is YFSETQ. The CDR3 length is 15 residues. Trimming shortened V by 4 bases and J by 0 bases, and 13 bases separated the two germline ends. The CDR3 sequence: CASSGTAGMNTEAFF. CDR3 nucleotides: TGCGCCAGCAGCGGCACAGCGGGGATGAACACTGAAGCTTTCTTT.

This clone was detected only once. The chain joins TRBV9 to TRBJ2-7; no definite D call. Germline V gene data show CDR1 as SGDLS and CDR2 as YYNGEE. V lost 0 bases and J lost 2, with 9 bases in between. CDR3 length: 14 residues. CDR3 protein: CASSVDALTYEQYF. The CDR3 DNA sequence: TGTGCCAGCAGCGTAGACGCATTAACCTACGAGCAGTACTTC. Full variable domain (remainder filled in from reference TRBV9 and TRBJ2-7): DSGVTQTPKHLITATGQRVTLRCSPRSGDLSVYWYQQSLDQGLQFLIQYYNGEERAKGNILERFSAQQFPDLHSELNLSSLELGDSALYFCASSVDALTYEQYFGPGTRLTVT.

A few counts support this clone. V is TRBV29-1 and J is TRBJ2-5, with D possibly being TRBD2 (6 bases). Germline V CDR1 and CDR2: SQVTM, ANQGSEA. Trimming took off 4 bases at V and 5 bases at J, with 14 bases between the two ends. The CDR3 is 13 amino acids. The CDR3: CSVVSGTGETQYF. In DNA, the CDR3 is TGCAGCGTTGTATCCGGGACTGGGGAGACCCAGTACTTC.

The rearrangement links TRBV15 to TRBJ1-1, with D perhaps TRBD1 (6 bases). V was shortened by 3 bases and J by 4 bases, with 12 bases between the two germline ends. Germline CDR1 is LNHNV and CDR2 is YYDKDF (reference sequence). The CDR3 length is 14 residues. In nucleotides, the CDR3 is TGTGCCACCAGCAGGCGGACAGAGGGCACTGAAGCTTTCTTT. It yields the protein CATSRRTEGTEAFF.

This clone was picked up a small number of times. This chain connects TRBV5-6 to TRBJ2-2; tentatively, D is TRBD2 (6 bases). V shed 4 bases and J shed 1 base, with 8 bases lying between them. Germline values: CDR1 SGHDT, CDR2 YYEEEE. This CDR3 is 14 amino acids long. This CDR3 is CASSPGLNTGELFF. The CDR3 bases are TGTGCCAGCAGCCCGGGACTGAACACCGGGGAGCTGTTTTTT.

This chain uses TRBV9 with TRBJ1-5, with D hard to call. There are 14 residues in the CDR3. Germline V gene sequence: CDR1 SGDLS, CDR2 YYNGEE. Trimming left V 2 bases short and J 1 base short, with 7 bases between. This chain's CDR3 is CASSVAGSNQPQHF. Here the CDR3 DNA reads TGTGCCAGCAGCGTGGCAGGAAGCAATCAGCCCCAGCATTTT.

The chain couples TRBV30 to TRBJ2-7; the D gene is possibly TRBD2 (6 bases). CDR3 length: 12 amino acids. Trimming cost V 1 base and J 9 bases, with 13 bases left between them. Germline CDR1 is GTSNPN and CDR2 is SVGIG (reference sequence). The CDR3 region has the DNA TGTGCCTGGAGTGCGCCTGTGGGAGGGCAGTACTTC. The encoded protein is CAWSAPVGGQYF.

The CDR3 DNA reads as TGCGCCAGCAGCGCGACTAGCGGGGGCTGGGAGCAGTACTTC. Protein product: CASSATSGGWEQYF. This chain connects TRBV4-1 to TRBJ2-5, with 12 positions matching TRBD2. Germline assignment: CDR1 MGHRA and CDR2 YSYEKL. Unmatched junction bases numbered 9, after V lost 5 bases and J lost 11 bases. The CDR3 contains 14 residues.

The chain employs TRBV10-1 and TRBJ1-6, with D unresolved. The germline CDR1 and CDR2 sequences are WNHNN and SYGVQD (reference sequence). Trimming shortened V by 0 bases and J by 10 bases, and 7 bases separated the two germline ends. This CDR3 has 13 residues. CDR3: CASSESRSSPLHF. The CDR3 DNA sequence: TGCGCCAGCAGTGAGTCAAGGTCGTCACCCCTCCACTTT.

The genes are TRBV6-5 and TRBJ2-7; D possibly uses TRBD1 or TRBD2 (5 bases each). CDR1 is MNHEY and CDR2 is SVGAGI in the germline V gene. The V end lost 11 bases, the J end lost 0 bases, and 17 bases lay between the germline ends. The CDR3 extends over 14 amino acids. CDR3 DNA: TGTGCCCCCCCTGGGACCTTGAGCTCCTACGAGCAGTACTTC. Translation: CAPPGTLSSYEQYF.

A note on this clone: Other DNA sequences from this sample encode an identical CDR3 as well. The chain is built from TRBV18 and TRBJ2-5, with a tentative D call TRBD2 (6 bases). The CDR3 loop spans 13 amino acids. The ends were cut back, 4 bases at V and 1 base at J, with 7 bases in the middle. Per germline, CDR1 KGHSH and CDR2 LQKENI. CDR3 bases: TGTGCCAGCTCACGGACTACCCAAGAGACCCAGTACTTC. Translating gives CASSRTTQETQYF.

This chain connects TRBV2 to TRBJ1-5, with D hard to call. V lost 5 bases, J lost 3 bases, and 11 bases lay in between. The CDR3 runs 14 residues. Per the germline V gene, CDR1 is SNHLY and CDR2 is FYNNEI. CDR3: CASSRDTPNQPQHF. CDR3 DNA: TGTGCCAGCAGTAGAGACACCCCCAATCAGCCCCAGCATTTT.

V and J are TRBV7-9 and TRBJ2-7, with D perhaps TRBD2 (6 bases). V lost 5 bases and J lost 2, with 13 bases in between. From germline, CDR1 is SEHNR and CDR2 FQNEAQ (reference sequence). CDR3 size: 14 residues. The DNA of the CDR3 is TGTGCCAGCAGCCCTGGGGACTTTACCTACGAGCAGTACTTC. Protein sequence: CASSPGDFTYEQYF.

V and J are TRBV5-1 and TRBJ2-7; TRBD1 or TRBD2 may be the D gene (6 bases each). Looked up from germline, CDR1 is SGHRS and CDR2 is YFSETQ. CDR3 length: 14 amino acids. V dropped 3 bases and J dropped 3 bases, with 13 bases sitting between them. CDR3 region: CASSSTGGNYEQYF. The CDR3 DNA follows: TGCGCCAGCAGCTCGACAGGCGGGAACTACGAGCAGTACTTC.

This clone was counted only a few times. The rearrangement links TRBV11-2 to TRBJ1-4; maybe TRBD1 (6 bases). Deletions cut 4 bases from V and 5 bases from J, with 11 bases between. The germline CDR1 and CDR2 sequences are SGHAT and FQNNGV. The CDR3 is 14 amino acids. The chain's CDR3 is CASSSGHRNEKLFF. In DNA form, the CDR3 reads TGTGCCAGCAGCTCGGGACACCGGAATGAAAAACTGTTTTTT.

The J gene is TRBJ2-1, the V gene TRBV27; possible D gene TRBD2, 6 bases. Germline CDR1 reads MNHEY; CDR2 reads SMNVEV (reference sequence). Between the trimmed V and J ends, which lost 2 bases and 8 bases, there was a span of 13 bases. The CDR3 has 14 residues. CDR3 in amino acids: CASSLRNRGYEQFF. For the CDR3, the DNA is TGTGCCAGCAGTTTACGAAATCGGGGGTATGAGCAGTTCTTC.

The chain recombines TRBV7-2 with TRBJ2-1; D is unclear. The CDR3 has 16 residues. With 0 bases removed from V and 1 base from J, the gap between germline ends came to 10 bases. The germline V gene encodes CDR1 SGHTA and CDR2 FQGNSA. The chain's CDR3 is CASSLAGGWSYNEQFF. The CDR3 DNA reads as TGTGCCAGCAGCTTAGCGGGCGGATGGTCCTACAATGAGCAGTTCTTC.

The chain uses TRBV7-8 and TRBJ2-1; 9 nucleotides match TRBD1. This CDR3 has 13 amino acids. V shed 6 bases and J 8 bases; nucleotides not matched to a gene: 5. Germline CDR1 SGHVS, CDR2 FQNEAQ. CDR3 coding DNA: TGTGCCAGCAGGGGACAGGGCGTCGATGAGCAGTTCTTC. Encoded protein: CASRGQGVDEQFF.

This clone occurred once. This rearrangement joins TRBV6-5 to TRBJ2-7, with 10 bases matching TRBD1. The CDR3 has 15 amino acids. Germline V CDR1 and CDR2: MNHEY, SVGAGI. Trimming at V came to 0 bases and at J to 3 bases, leaving 2 bases not matched to a gene. The CDR3 loop is CASSYSGTGVYEQYF. Here the CDR3 DNA reads TGTGCCAGCAGTTACTCCGGGACAGGGGTCTACGAGCAGTACTTC.

This clone was observed once. This chain joins TRBV11-2 and TRBJ2-2; D might be TRBD1 (6 bases). Germline lookup yields CDR1 SGHAT and CDR2 FQNNGV. The CDR3 has 14 residues. Trimming cost V 9 bases and J 5 bases, with 16 bases left between them. The CDR3: CASLGAASTGELFF. CDR3 in DNA: TGTGCCAGTTTGGGGGCAGCTTCAACCGGGGAGCTGTTTTTT.

V is TRBV5-4 and J is TRBJ1-2; the match to TRBD1 covers 9 bases. V was pared by 4 bases and J by 4 bases, with 17 bases of the junction left unmatched. Germline CDR1 SGHNT, CDR2 YYREEE (reference sequence). This CDR3 has 18 residues. As DNA, the CDR3 is TGTGCCAGCAGCGGAAACAGGGGGCGCGGGCTAGGTGGCTATGGCTACACCTTC. As protein: CASSGNRGRGLGGYGYTF.